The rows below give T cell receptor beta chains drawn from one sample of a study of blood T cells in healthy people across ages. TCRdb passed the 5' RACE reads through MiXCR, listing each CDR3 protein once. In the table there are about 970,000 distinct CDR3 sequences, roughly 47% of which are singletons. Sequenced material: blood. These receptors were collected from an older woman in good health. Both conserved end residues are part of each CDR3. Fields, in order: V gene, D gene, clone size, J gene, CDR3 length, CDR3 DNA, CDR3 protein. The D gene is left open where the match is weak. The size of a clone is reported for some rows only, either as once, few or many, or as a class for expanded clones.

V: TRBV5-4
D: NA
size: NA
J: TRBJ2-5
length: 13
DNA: TGTGCCAGCAGCTCCCGACCCGAGGAGACCCAGTACTTC
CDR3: CASSSRPEETQYF

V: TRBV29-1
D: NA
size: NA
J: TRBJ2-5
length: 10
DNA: TGCAGCGTCGAGTGGGTTGAGCAGTACTTC
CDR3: CSVEWVEQYF

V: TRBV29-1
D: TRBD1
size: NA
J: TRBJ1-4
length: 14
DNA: TGCAGCGTTGGGCGGACAGGGGCAGTAGAAAAACTGTTTTTT
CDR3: CSVGRTGAVEKLFF

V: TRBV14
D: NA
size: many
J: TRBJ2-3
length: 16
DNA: TGTGCCAGCAGCCAAGACCAAGTTCGCTACGCAGATACGCAGTATTTT
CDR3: CASSQDQVRYADTQYF

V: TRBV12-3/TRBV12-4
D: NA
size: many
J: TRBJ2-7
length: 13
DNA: TGTGCCAGCAGTTTAAATAGCGACTACGAGCAGTACTTC
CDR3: CASSLNSDYEQYF

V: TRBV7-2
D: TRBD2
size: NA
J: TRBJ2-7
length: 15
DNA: TGTGCCAGCAGCGCAAAGACTAGCGGGAAGCACGAGCAGTACTTC
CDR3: CASSAKTSGKHEQYF

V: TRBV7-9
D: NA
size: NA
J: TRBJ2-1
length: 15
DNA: TGTGCCAGCAGCTTAGTCGGGGGTGGTGAGAATGAGCAGTTCTTC
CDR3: CASSLVGGGENEQFF

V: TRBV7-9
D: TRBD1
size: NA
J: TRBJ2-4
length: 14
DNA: TGTGCCAGCAGCTACCGGACAGGAATAAACATTCAGTACTTC
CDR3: CASSYRTGINIQYF

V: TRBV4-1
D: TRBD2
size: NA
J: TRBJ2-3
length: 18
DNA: TGCGCCAGCAGCCAAGAACGAAGCGGGAGGTCGAGAGTAGATACGCAGTATTTT
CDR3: CASSQERSGRSRVDTQYF

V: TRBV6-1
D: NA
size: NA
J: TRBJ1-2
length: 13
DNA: TGTGCCAGCAGCGATCGGGTCTCTTATGGCTACACCTTC
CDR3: CASSDRVSYGYTF

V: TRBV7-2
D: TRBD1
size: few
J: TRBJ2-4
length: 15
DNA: TGTGCCAGCAGCTTGAGGGACAGGGGGCCCAGCCTTCAGTACTTC
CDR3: CASSLRDRGPSLQYF

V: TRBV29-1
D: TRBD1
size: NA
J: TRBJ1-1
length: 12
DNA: TGCAGCCACCGACAGGGTCGGACTGAAGCTTTCTTT
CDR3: CSHRQGRTEAFF

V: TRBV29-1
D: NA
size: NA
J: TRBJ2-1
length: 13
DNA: TGCAGCGGCGTTCCGCCCAGGACACCAGAGCAGTTCTTC
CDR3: CSGVPPRTPEQFF

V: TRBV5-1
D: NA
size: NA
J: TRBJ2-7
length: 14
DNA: TGCGCCAGCAGCTTCCGGGACGTAGCCTACGAGCAGTACTTC
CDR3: CASSFRDVAYEQYF

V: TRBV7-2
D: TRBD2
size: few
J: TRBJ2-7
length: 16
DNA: TGTGCCAGCAGCTTAGCGCTGGCGGGAGCTGGGTACGAGCAGTACTTC
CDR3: CASSLALAGAGYEQYF

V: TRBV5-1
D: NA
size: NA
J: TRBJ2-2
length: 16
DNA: TGCGCCAGCAGCCCTGCAACCTTGGGAGGAGACGGGGAGCTGTTTTTT
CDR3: CASSPATLGGDGELFF

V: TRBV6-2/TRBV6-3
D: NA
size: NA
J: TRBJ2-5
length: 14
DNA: TGTGCCAGCAGTGACTCTCCTAGTATGGAGACCCAGTACTTC
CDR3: CASSDSPSMETQYF

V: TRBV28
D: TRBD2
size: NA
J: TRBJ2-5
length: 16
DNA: TGTGCCAGCAGTCACGCCCCGCGGGGGTTCGGAGAGACCCAGTACTTC
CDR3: CASSHAPRGFGETQYF

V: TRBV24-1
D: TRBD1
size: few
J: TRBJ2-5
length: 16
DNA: TGTGCCACCAGTGATACCCCAGGGGGCTTGAAGGAGACCCAGTACTTC
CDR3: CATSDTPGGLKETQYF

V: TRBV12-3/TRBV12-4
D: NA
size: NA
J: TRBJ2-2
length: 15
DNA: TGTGCCAGCAAGGACCACTCCTCGGCCCACGGGGAGCTGTTTTTT
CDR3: CASKDHSSAHGELFF

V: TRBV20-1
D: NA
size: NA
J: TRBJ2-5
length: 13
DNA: TGCAGTGCTGCTTTGCGGATTGCGGAGACCCAGTACTTC
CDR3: CSAALRIAETQYF

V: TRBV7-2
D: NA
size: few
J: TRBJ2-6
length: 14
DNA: TGTGCCAGCCTACCAATGTCTGGGGCCAACGTCCTGACTTTC
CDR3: CASLPMSGANVLTF

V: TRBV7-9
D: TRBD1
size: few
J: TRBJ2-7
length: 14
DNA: TGTGCCAGCAGCTCAGGACAGGGGAGAAACGAGCAGTACTTC
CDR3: CASSSGQGRNEQYF

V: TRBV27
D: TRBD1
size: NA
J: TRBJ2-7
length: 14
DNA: TGTGCCAGCAGTCTGGGACAGGGGTCGAGTGAGCAGTACTTC
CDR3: CASSLGQGSSEQYF

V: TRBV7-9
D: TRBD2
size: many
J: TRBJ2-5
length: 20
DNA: TGTGCCAGCAGCTCACGTTCCGGACTAGCGCCCATCGAGATCCAAGAGACCCAGTACTTC
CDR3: CASSSRSGLAPIEIQETQYF